The next 6 T cell receptor beta chains were all read from a single sample in a study of shared clonotypes between healthy human individuals. Assay: immunoSEQ multiplex PCR; the TCRdb copy retains only in-frame clones and omits some. The repertoire has millions of clones, approximately 93% of them found once; the top ten carry 0.35% to 0.5%. Sequenced sample: naive CD4+ T cells from PBMCs. The subset denotes: CD45RA+ positively selected. These receptors all stem from a man between 18 and 35 years old in good health. Some clones in this sample may be carry-over from other donors' samples.

The genes are TRBV27 and TRBJ1-1, with D possibly matching TRBD1 (5 bases). Trimming removed 5 bases from V and 4 bases from J, with 20 bases in between. This CDR3 has 16 residues. Germline CDR1 and CDR2: MNHEY and SMNVEV (reference sequence). This chain's CDR3 is CASSLTWGEASTEAFF. The CDR3 region has the DNA TGTGCCAGCAGTCTTACTTGGGGGGAGGCAAGCACTGAAGCTTTCTTT.

The chain is built from TRBV27 and TRBJ2-7, with 10 bases identical to TRBD2. J was trimmed by 6 bases and V by 5 bases; bases with no gene match: 22. The CDR3 loop spans 19 amino acids. Looked up from germline, CDR1 is MNHEY and CDR2 is SMNVEV (reference sequence). This chain's CDR3 is CASSPRQGIAGGRIGEQYF. Written as DNA, the CDR3 is TGTGCCAGCAGTCCAAGACAGGGCATAGCGGGAGGACGAATTGGCGAGCAGTACTTC.

The chain combines TRBV5-1 with TRBJ2-7, with 7 bases identical to TRBD1. The CDR3 has 15 amino acids. Germline V gene sequence: CDR1 SGHRS, CDR2 YFSETQ. Losses at the gene ends were 0 bases for V and 4 bases for J; bases not matched to a gene: 7. The CDR3 nucleotides are TGCGCCAGCAGCTTGGCAGAGACAGGGACATACGAGCAGTACTTC. This encodes CASSLAETGTYEQYF.

The CDR3 loop reads CASSEMVREANSGANVLTF. The CDR3 DNA reads TGTGCCAGCAGTGAAATGGTCCGGGAGGCAAACTCTGGGGCCAACGTCCTGACTTTC. This chain uses TRBV2 with TRBJ2-6, with 7 bases that match TRBD2. The V segment lost 2 bases and the J segment 0 bases; nucleotides outside the gene matches: 10. Germline CDR1 is SNHLY and CDR2 is FYNNEI. The CDR3 sequence is 19 residues long.

Turning to this clone: The sample carries other DNA sequences with the same CDR3. The chain uses TRBV18 and TRBJ1-1, with D possibly matching TRBD1 (6 bases). CDR1 and CDR2 (germline): KGHSH, LQKENI. Trimming took off 4 bases at V and 6 bases at J, with 12 bases between the two ends. This CDR3 comprises 13 residues. The CDR3 spells CASSLNRDSEAFF. The CDR3 bases are TGTGCCAGCTCACTTAACAGGGATTCTGAAGCTTTCTTT.

The CDR3 coding sequence is TGCGCCAGCAGCCCCTCGACCGGACAGTCAACTCAGTACTTC. Its protein product is CASSPSTGQSTQYF. V and J are TRBV5-1 and TRBJ2-4; perhaps TRBD1 as D (6 bases). The germline V and J ends were trimmed by 4 bases and 12 bases, with 20 bases remaining between them. Germline V CDR1 and CDR2: SGHRS, YFSETQ. The CDR3 runs to 14 residues.